This T cell receptor beta chain came from a study of radiation and T cells in renal cell carcinoma (dated by TCRdb to about 2020). With regard to the full study: In total, roughly 53 samples underwent TCR beta sequencing: some 26 tumors plus 27 peripheral blood samples. The last blood draw happened 4 weeks after radiation, timed to coincide with nephrectomy. In the approximately 53 samples combined, several million unique CDR3 nucleotide sequences were found, encoding about 2.7 million unique CDR3 amino acid sequences. The study at large found these results: Changes in the blood repertoire were not tracked past 4 weeks after treatment. Because no pretreatment tumor biopsies were available, whether clonotypes were present in the tumor at baseline could not be determined. Effects of radiation dose or scheduling on the TCR repertoire could not be addressed with the single-armed trial design. Top tumor clonotypes rose in blood from baseline to 2 weeks post-radiation, then contracted by 4 weeks, suggesting transient expansion of tumor-resident clones.

The V end loses 5 bases and the J end loses 5 bases, and a stretch of 6 bases separates them. Reading from cysteine to phenylalanine, the CDR3 counts 12 amino acids. Of all the DNA, just the CDR3 is kept, 36 bases in frame from base 1. For CDR1 and CDR2, the germline V gene (reference sequence) lists MNHEY and SMNVEV. The immunoSEQ kit was used, according to the manufacturer's recommendations, to generate TCR beta libraries from genomic DNA. To prepare libraries, a first multiplex PCR with proprietary primers was run, followed by a second PCR that added unique barcodes, and a bead cleanup was done after each round. A kit-provided positive control reaction and a negative control reaction were included in every sample batch. The final libraries were assessed on an Agilent 4200 TapeStation D1000 ScreenTape, pooled by volume, and quantified by qPCR. Sequencing was performed on an Illumina NextSeq500 using a MidOutput 150-cycle cartridge, with 156 Read1 cycles, 15 Index1 cycles, and the kit custom primers. The pooled library was loaded at approximately 0.99 pM, and around 22% PhiX control was spiked in. Per the source publication's procedure: The vendor-processed data were analyzed in R, and a clonotype was defined as all T cells that share the same CDR3 nucleotide sequence. For clone abundance analyses, frequencies were normalized to the 10,000 most abundant clones per sample. Before analysis, public T cell clones were removed, and these numbered fewer than six per sample on average. Tumor-enriched clonotypes and baseline blood-enriched clonotypes were defined as those with an abundance difference of at least 32-fold between compartments. A beta-binomial differential abundance model was applied to find clonotypes that expanded or contracted between blood time points. Tumor-blood repertoire similarity was measured with the Baroni-Urbani and Buser coefficient, and groups were compared using two-tailed Wilcoxon tests in R. TCRdb took over this immuneACCESS table, retaining in-frame rearrangements with V and J assigned. Such tables are incomplete; in checked studies, under half of the missing clones stem from an unresolved V gene, and the remainder is unexplained. V and J calls and clone size are as listed in that table; D and trimming were resolved from the DNA. In this sample the table shows about 83,000 clones, 83% of which occur a single time. The top ten hold 2.4% of the sample.

Taken with the paper, the label for time point translates to: blood 4 weeks post-SBRT, at nephrectomy. The sample's treatment or condition label, decoded: 15 Gy SBRT to primary tumor, nephrectomy 4 weeks later. Samples came from a clinical trial, in which primary renal cell carcinomas received 15 Gy stereotactic body radiation therapy followed by nephrectomy 4 weeks later. To follow tumor-enriched clonotypes, serial peripheral blood was collected from radiation-treated patients at baseline and at 2 weeks and 4 weeks after SBRT. Every patient's renal cell carcinoma showed clear cell pathology. Genomic DNA for TCR sequencing was prepared using the QIAamp DNA Blood Mini Kit (Qiagen). The analyses included just those samples that passed every quality control check. This clone was recorded only once. This receptor's antigen is unknown. Base qualities are not recorded, but no much larger clone differs from it by a single base.

The clonotype was recovered from a woman aged 55-75 years with renal cell carcinoma. The chain is made from TRBV27 and TRBJ2-2, with the identity of the D gene unclear. The source material was blood, sampled from a patient whose treatment included radiotherapy and nephrectomy. The CDR3: CASSLLTGELFF. The DNA sequence follows: TGTGCCAGCAGTCTTTTAACCGGGGAGCTGTTTTTT.